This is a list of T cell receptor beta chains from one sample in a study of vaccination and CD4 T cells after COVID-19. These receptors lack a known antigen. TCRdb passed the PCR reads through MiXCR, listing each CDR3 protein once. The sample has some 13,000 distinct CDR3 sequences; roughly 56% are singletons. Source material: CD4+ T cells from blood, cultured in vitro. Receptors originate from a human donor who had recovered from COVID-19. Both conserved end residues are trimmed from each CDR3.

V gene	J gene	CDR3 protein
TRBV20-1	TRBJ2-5	SAPDRGSQETQY
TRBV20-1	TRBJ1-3	SASRAESGNTIY
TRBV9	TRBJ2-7	ASSVATGGLAAPTYEQY
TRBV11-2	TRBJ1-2	ASSLDLNGYYGYT
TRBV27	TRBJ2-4	ASRGQTENIQY
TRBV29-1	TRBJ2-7	SVDTYSEQY
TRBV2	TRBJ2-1	ASSARGTFRNEQF
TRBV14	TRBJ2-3	ASSPTVSTDTQY
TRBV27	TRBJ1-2	ASSFWQGHGYT
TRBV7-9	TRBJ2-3	ASSLPAGVRGTQY
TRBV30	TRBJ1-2	AWSQDRDYGYT
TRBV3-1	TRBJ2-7	ASSPASSYEQY
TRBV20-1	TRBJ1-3	SASAGGASGNTIY
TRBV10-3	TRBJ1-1	AISTTENTEAF
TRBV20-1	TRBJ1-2	STGQGSNYGYT
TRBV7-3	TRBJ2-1	ASSLGAGVQYEQF
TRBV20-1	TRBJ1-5	SASGGSNSNQPQH
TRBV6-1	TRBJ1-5	ASSPSGGSGTNQPQH
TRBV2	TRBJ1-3	ASSRRDRGNTIY
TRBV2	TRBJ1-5	ASSERGLNQPQH
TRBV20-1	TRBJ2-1	SARVPLAAYNEQF
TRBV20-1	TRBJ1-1	SALRGTEAF
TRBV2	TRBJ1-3	ASSEAGGQAGNTIY
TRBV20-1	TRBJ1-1	SAPGQERGNTEAF
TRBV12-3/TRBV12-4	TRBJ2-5	ASSPGGVLQETQY
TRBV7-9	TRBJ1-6	ASRRDREHSPLH
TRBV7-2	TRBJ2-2	ASSLVGTAGDTGELF
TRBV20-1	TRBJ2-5	SARDREWAQETQY
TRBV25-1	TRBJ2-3	ASSEYKGGTDTQY
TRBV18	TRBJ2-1	ASSVLGLQDNEQF
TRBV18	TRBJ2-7	ASSPPTGAGAEQY
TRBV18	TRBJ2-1	ASSPVAGEGSYNEQF
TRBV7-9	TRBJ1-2	ASSLEVNYGYT
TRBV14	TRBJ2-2	ASSQVVDTGELF
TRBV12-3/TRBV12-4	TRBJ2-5	ASSLGRNQETQY
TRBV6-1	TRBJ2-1	ASNRAEDEQF
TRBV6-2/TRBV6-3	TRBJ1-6	ASRPKEGPQRQSPLH
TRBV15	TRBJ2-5	ATSREARGRGKETQY
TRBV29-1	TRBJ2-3	SVVFMVGTPTDTQY
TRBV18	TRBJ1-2	ASSPGGVGYT
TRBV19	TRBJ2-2	ASSTRDGNTGELF
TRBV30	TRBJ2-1	AWSVGGTDNEQF
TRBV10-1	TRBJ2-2	ASSDPRGSGELF
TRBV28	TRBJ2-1	ASSFLLVAVYNEQF
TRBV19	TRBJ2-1	ASTRGDSYNEQF
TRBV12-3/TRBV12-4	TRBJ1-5	ASSLGGGNQPQH
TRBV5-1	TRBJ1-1	ASSLQGVGTEAF
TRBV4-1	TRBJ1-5	ASSRGPGGAGYRGPQPQH
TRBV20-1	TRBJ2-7	SAKLSGLGVPEQY
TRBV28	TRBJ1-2	ASRPTGRVYGYT
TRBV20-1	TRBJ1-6	SASAGDHNSPLH
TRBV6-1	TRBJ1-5	ASSPEVVWQTLNQPQH
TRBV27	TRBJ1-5	ASSLGPGPQH